This T cell receptor (beta chain) was retrieved from a study of T-cell reconstitution after alpha-beta-depleted transplantation in children. Notes on the study in general: High day-60 TCRbeta diversity in some patients came from surviving recipient T cells and thymic progenitors. At around two months after transplant, the alpha-beta T cells were reportedly derived from several hundred expanded clones that came from non-depleted graft cells. T-cell counts and diversity were attributed mostly to newly produced T cells one year after transplant.

V lost 0 bases and J lost 3, with 12 bases in between. CDR1 SGHVS and CDR2 FNYEAQ come from the germline V gene. The CDR3 runs 15 residues. Unique molecular identifiers were built into the TCRbeta library. TCRdb passed the PCR reads through MiXCR, listing each CDR3 protein once. The sample shows approximately 89,000 distinct CDR3 sequences, around a sixth of them seen only once. Notes on this clonotype: The antigen remains undetermined.

This specimen consisted of PBMCs, mostly from graft donor cells, obtained 180 days after TCRalphabeta/CD19-depleted stem cell transplant. The clonotype comes from a male patient aged 2 to 9 who had a stem cell transplant for acute lymphoblastic leukemia, so the T cells may come from the graft donor. J is TRBJ2-7 and V is TRBV7-6, with no clear D. The CDR3 spells CASSLADRRDYEQYF. DNA of the CDR3: TGTGCCAGCAGCTTAGCGGACCGAAGAGACTACGAGCAGTACTTC.